A selection of T cell receptor beta chains follows, all from one sample in a study of CD8 T cells in ankylosing spondylitis. TCRdb reprocessed the 5' RACE reads via MiXCR and lists one record per CDR3 protein. The table shows under 400,000 distinct CDR3 sequences, with around a tenth occurring only once. The sample was blood, either unsorted or a sorted T cell fraction (not recorded which). The receptors shown here come from a female donor with ankylosing spondylitis or in good health (not recorded which). The CDR3 runs from the conserved cysteine through the conserved F or W. The D gene is left open where the match is weak. Clone size is not always given. Where it is, it says once, few, many or a class for expanded clones.

>.|.|TRBV10-3|TRBJ1-2
TGTGCCATCAGTGATCAGGGAGTGGCAGGTTCCTATGGCTACACCTTC
CAISDQGVAGSYGYTF
>few|.|TRBV25-1|TRBJ2-7
TGTGCCAGCCTTAGTGGGGCAGGCTACGAGCAGTACTTC
CASLSGAGYEQYF
>many|.|TRBV20-1|TRBJ2-1
TGCAGTGCTAGAGGGGCGGACAGATACAATGAGCAGTTCTTC
CSARGADRYNEQFF
>many|.|TRBV20-1|TRBJ2-7
TGCAGTGCCCGAGTGGGGGCGCGTTTGTTCGAGCAGTACTTC
CSARVGARLFEQYF
>many|TRBD2|TRBV20-1|TRBJ2-3
TGCAGTGCTAGGGGTAGCGGGAACACAGATACGCAGTATTTT
CSARGSGNTDTQYF
>many|TRBD1|TRBV28|TRBJ2-1
TGTGCCACCTCGACAGGGGGCCTCCAATACAATGAGCAGTTCTTC
CATSTGGLQYNEQFF
>many|.|TRBV5-1|TRBJ2-1
TGCGCCAGCAGCTTATCCGGGACTCTCTCCAATGAGCAGTTCTTC
CASSLSGTLSNEQFF
>many|.|TRBV12-3/TRBV12-4|TRBJ2-7
TGTGCCAGCAGTTTAGCGCCAAATTACTACGAGCAGTACTTC
CASSLAPNYYEQYF
>many|.|TRBV28|TRBJ1-6
TGTGCCAGCTGGGATTTAAATTCACCCCTCCACTTT
CASWDLNSPLHF
>few|.|TRBV3-1|TRBJ2-5
TGTGCCAGCAGCCAAGAGGCATCCCCGGCCGACTCAACGTACTTC
CASSQEASPADSTYF
>.|.|TRBV20-1|TRBJ2-5
TGCAGTGGAACCTCAACTGGAACCCAAGAGACCCAGTACTTC
CSGTSTGTQETQYF
>many|.|TRBV6-1|TRBJ1-5
TGTGCCAGCAGTGAAACTTCCTGGGGACAGCCCCAGCATTTT
CASSETSWGQPQHF
>many|TRBD1|TRBV7-2|TRBJ2-1
TGTGCCTACCCAGGGGGCAATGAGCAGTTCTTC
CAYPGGNEQFF
>.|.|TRBV2|TRBJ2-7
TGTGCCAGCAGAAAGGGTTTAAACTACGAGCAGTACTTC
CASRKGLNYEQYF
>.|TRBD2|TRBV7-2|TRBJ2-1
TGTGCCAGCAGCTCCAGCCCTCTAGCGGGGGCCTACAATGAGCAGTTCTTC
CASSSSPLAGAYNEQFF
>many|TRBD2|TRBV9|TRBJ2-2
TGTGCCAGCAGCGTTCCGGGACTAGCGGGATACGCCGGGGAGCTGTTTTTT
CASSVPGLAGYAGELFF
>many|TRBD2|TRBV28|TRBJ2-5
TGTGCCAGTCAAGCGCTTGCGGGAGAAGAGACCCAGTACTTC
CASQALAGEETQYF
>.|TRBD2|TRBV7-2|TRBJ2-1
TGTGCCAGCAGCTTAGACCTAGCGGGAGCGGGAAATGAGCAGTTCTTC
CASSLDLAGAGNEQFF
>many|.|TRBV5-6|TRBJ2-3
TGTGCCAGCAGCCACAAAGATACGCAGTATTTT
CASSHKDTQYF
>few|.|TRBV2|TRBJ1-5
TGTGCCAGCAGTGTCGAAAGGGGGAACCAGCCCCAGCATTTT
CASSVERGNQPQHF
>many|.|TRBV2|TRBJ2-1
TGTGCCAGCAGCCGAATGGGAGACCATGAGCAGTTCTTC
CASSRMGDHEQFF
>.|.|TRBV9|TRBJ2-5
TGTGCCAGCAGCGTAGATAGGGGGAGGGAGACCCAGTACTTC
CASSVDRGRETQYF
>many|.|TRBV15|TRBJ1-4
TGTGCCACCAGCAGAGATGGTTTCCCAGCGGTAGCAACTAATGAAAAACTGTTTTTT
CATSRDGFPAVATNEKLFF
>many|TRBD1|TRBV5-6|TRBJ2-5
TGTGCCAGCAGCCTCGGGACAGTGAAAGAGACCCAGTACTTC
CASSLGTVKETQYF
>many|TRBD2|TRBV2|TRBJ2-4
TGTGCCAGCAGGGCGAAACTAGCGGGAGGGGAGAACATTCAGTACTTC
CASRAKLAGGENIQYF
>few|TRBD2|TRBV20-1|TRBJ2-3
TGCAGTGCTACAAGGACTAGCGGGAGTTACACAGATACGCAGTATTTT
CSATRTSGSYTDTQYF
>.|TRBD2|TRBV11-2|TRBJ2-3
TGTGCCAGCAGCCCTCGGACTAGCGGGTTCACAGATACGCAGTATTTT
CASSPRTSGFTDTQYF
>many|TRBD1|TRBV5-1|TRBJ1-6
TGCGCCACCCGACAGGGGAACTCCTATAATTCACCCCTCCACTTT
CATRQGNSYNSPLHF
>.|.|TRBV11-2|TRBJ2-7
TGTGCCAGCAGCGGTGAAAGGTGGTACGAGCAGTACTTC
CASSGERWYEQYF
>.|.|TRBV18|TRBJ2-7
TGTGCCAGCTCATCCTCCTGGGGGGACAGTAGCTCCTACGAGCAGTACTTC
CASSSSWGDSSSYEQYF
>many|.|TRBV20-1|TRBJ2-7
TGCAGCTACGACAGTAGTTTCGAGGGGTTCGACGAGCAGTACTTC
CSYDSSFEGFDEQYF
>many|.|TRBV6-2/TRBV6-3|TRBJ2-1
TGTGCCAGCAGGAGCCTCGGGATCTACAATGAGCAGTTCTTC
CASRSLGIYNEQFF
>many|.|TRBV12-3/TRBV12-4|TRBJ1-1
TGTGCCAGCATTCCCGGCGGGGGCGGTGAAGCTTTCTTT
CASIPGGGGEAFF
>few|TRBD2|TRBV5-1|TRBJ2-1
TGCGCCAGCAGCTCGGCGGGGGTCAGCTCCTACAATGAGCAGTTCTTC
CASSSAGVSSYNEQFF
>few|TRBD2|TRBV6-2/TRBV6-3|TRBJ2-2
TGTGCCAGCAGTTACCTAGCGGGAGCCGGGGAGCTGTTTTTT
CASSYLAGAGELFF
>many|.|TRBV12-3/TRBV12-4|TRBJ1-3
TGTGCCAGCAGGCAGTTATCTGGAAACACCATATATTTT
CASRQLSGNTIYF
>.|.|TRBV11-2|TRBJ1-1
TGTGCCAGCAGCACCGGGACACACACTGAAGCTTTCTTT
CASSTGTHTEAFF
>many|TRBD2|TRBV7-6|TRBJ2-2
TGTGCCAGCAGCAAAGCCGGGACTAGTAGTGCCGGGGAGCTGTTTTTT
CASSKAGTSSAGELFF